This T cell receptor beta chain was documented in a study of blood T cell repertoires in COVID-19 (dated by TCRdb to 2018 to 2020). Describing the broader study: Samples from collaborators originated in the United States, Italy and Spain and spanned both the acute and convalescent phases of COVID-19. The prospective study material was composed of cDNA or gDNA derived from T cells, B-cell-depleted T cells, or PBMCs. The dataset comprised deeply sampled blood TCRbeta repertoires from subjects exposed to, actively infected with, or recovered from COVID-19. The repertoires were made available in a free public database intended to serve as a resource for research on the immune response to SARS-CoV-2. Samples were obtained from the ongoing ImmuneRACE study (first 160 participants) and from some 1,200 subjects provided by 6 global collaborators. Sample metadata almost always included a de-identified subject ID, COVID-19 status, age in years and sex. Where HLA class I and class II types were available, the types were taken from metadata supplied by the sample provider, not from assay-based typing. Broader findings and caveats from the paper: The quantity of clinical and demographic metadata differed by source and by participant and was supplied without curation.

Worth noting for this clone: Which antigen it targets is not known. There are no base qualities to consult, and no much larger clone falls within one base.

The CDR3 runs 13 amino acids, cysteine and phenylalanine included. Solely the CDR3 DNA is kept, with 39 bases framed from the first base. Relative to germline, V is 7 bases shorter and J is 5 bases shorter, with 14 bases between their ends. Based on the germline V gene, the CDR1 and CDR2 sequences are SGHTA and FQGNSA. Participants in the prospective study were aged about 18 to 95 years, lived in some 24 United States geographic areas, and enrolled through a virtual design. Cohort assignment in the prospective study relied on participant-reported clinical history from a screening survey and a study questionnaire. Recovered participants in ImmuneRACE Cohort 3 were defined as having two consecutive negative NP/OP PCR tests, clearance from a healthcare professional, or resolution of symptoms. In the prospective study, mobile phlebotomists collected whole blood, serum and a nasopharyngeal or oropharyngeal swab from each participant. Over a 2-month period, participants in the prospective study had the option of providing additional blood draws and questionnaires. Before DNA extraction, prospective study blood samples were shipped either frozen or at room temperature.

TCRbeta CDR3 regions were amplified from genomic DNA by means of the immunoSEQ Assay, a bias-controlled multiplex PCR. Per the original workflow: The number of nucleated cells in each sample was estimated by amplification of reference gene primers within the assay. To quantify the absolute abundance of each unique TCRbeta CDR3 rearrangement, sequence reads were collapsed and filtered. Productive Simpson clonality was computed per sample as the square root of Simpson's diversity index over productive rearrangements. Entries here come from immuneACCESS through TCRdb and include only in-frame sequences with V and J called. Some clones fail to appear in such tables; in the studies checked, an unresolved V gene covers under half of the shortfall, and the cause of the remainder is unknown. The D gene and trimming were derived from the DNA, and the V and J assignments and clone size from that table. This sample comprises hundreds of thousands of clones, around 90% of them detected only once. The top ten hold 3% of the sample.

Sequenced material: PBMCs or T cells enriched from blood (not recorded which). The sequence links TRBV7-2 to TRBJ2-5; matching of 5 bases hints at TRBD1 as the D gene. This clonotype was sampled from a woman between 50 and 59 years old who had recovered from COVID-19. CDR3 loop: CASTQGTTETQYF. The nucleotide sequence reads TGTGCCAGCACCCAGGGAACGACGGAGACCCAGTACTTC.